These 29 T cell receptor beta chains were all obtained from the same sample, sequenced in a study of blood T cell repertoires in COVID-19. Assay: immunoSEQ multiplex PCR; the TCRdb copy retains only in-frame clones and omits some. Of 250,000 to 350,000 clones in the sample, approximately 90% were seen once. Sequences were obtained from peripheral blood. Receptors were obtained from a woman aged 50 to 65 with COVID-19, enrolled during active disease.

The chain carries TRBV5-1 and TRBJ2-3; 8 bases fit TRBD1. Germline V lookup: CDR1 SGHRS, CDR2 YFSETQ. The length of the CDR3 is 17 residues. V dropped 3 bases and J dropped 2; count of bases not matched to a gene: 11. The CDR3 region has the DNA TGCGCCAGCAGCTGGGCCGGGACAGGTTCTTTCACAGATACGCAGTATTTT. Translating gives CASSWAGTGSFTDTQYF.

V and J are TRBV3-1 (or the pseudogene TRBV3-2) and TRBJ2-1, with 11 bases lining up with TRBD2. Trimming removed 0 bases from V and 7 bases from J; junction bases left unmatched: 17. The CDR3 is 20 residues long. The V gene's germline CDR1 is LGHDT and CDR2 YNNKEL (reference sequence). For the CDR3, the DNA is TGTGCCAGCAGCCAAGATCCCCGGCTAGCGGGAGGCGTGATAGGGAATGAGCAGTTCTTC. Protein product: CASSQDPRLAGGVIGNEQFF.

This rearrangement joins TRBV29-1 to TRBJ1-2; no clear D gene. V was pared by 4 bases and J by 8 bases, with 11 bases between. Per germline, CDR1 SQVTM and CDR2 ANQGSEA. The CDR3 covers 11 residues. DNA of the CDR3: TGCAGCGTTGTTGAGGAGGTGGGCTACACCTTC. Translated, it gives CSVVEEVGYTF.

This clone occurred a few times. The chain employs TRBV5-5 and TRBJ2-2; TRBD2 aligns across 13 bases. Trimming cost V 4 bases and J 4 bases; bases outside gene matches: 4. This CDR3 is 16 amino acids long. The germline V gene encodes CDR1 SGHKS and CDR2 YYEKEE (reference sequence). CDR3 loop: CASSRTSGSSTGELFF. The CDR3 nucleotides are TGTGCCAGCAGCCGGACTAGCGGGAGCAGCACCGGGGAGCTGTTTTTT. The entire variable domain, with the rest obtained from reference TRBV5-5 and TRBJ2-2, is as follows: DAGVTQSPTHLIKTRGQQVTLRCSPISGHKSVSWYQQVLGQGPQFIFQYYEKEERGRGNFPDRFSARQFPNYSSELNVNALLLGDSALYLCASSRTSGSSTGELFFGEGSRLTVL.

This sequence joins TRBV29-1 and TRBJ1-1; D remains ambiguous. The CDR3 covers 13 residues. CDR1 is SQVTM, CDR2 ANQGSEA, per germline. V lost 4 bases to trimming and J lost 0 bases, with 9 bases between them. The CDR3 reads CSVARQVNTEAFF. CDR3 nucleotide sequence: TGCAGCGTTGCTCGCCAGGTGAACACTGAAGCTTTCTTT. Supplemented by reference TRBV29-1 and TRBJ1-1, the full variable domain reads SAVISQKPSRDICQRGTSLTIQCQVDSQVTMMFWYRQQPGQSLTLIATANQGSEATYESGFVIDKFPISRPNLTFSTLTVSNMSPEDSSIYLCSVARQVNTEAFFGQGTRLTVV.

The chain joins TRBV9 to TRBJ2-1; 9 nucleotides align to TRBD2. V lost 6 bases and J lost 5; bases outside the gene matches: 12. The CDR3 length is 16 residues. The V gene's germline CDR1 is SGDLS and CDR2 YYNGEE. The CDR3 bases are TGTGCCAGCACCCCCCCTGTTAGCGGGAGCGACAATGAGCAGTTCTTC. It yields the protein CASTPPVSGSDNEQFF.

V gene TRBV6-1 combines with J gene TRBJ1-2; possible D gene TRBD1, 5 bases. Germline V gene lookup returns CDR1 MNHNS and CDR2 SASEGT. The CDR3 length is 14 residues. V was trimmed by 0 bases and J by 4 bases, leaving 9 bases between them. The CDR3 sequence: CASSEAHRFYGYTF. The CDR3 DNA is TGTGCCAGCAGTGAAGCACACAGGTTCTATGGCTACACCTTC.

The chain uses TRBV19 and TRBJ2-1; D might be TRBD1 (5 bases). This CDR3 is 13 amino acids long. The V gene lost 1 base and the J gene lost 9 bases, with 10 bases spanning the gap. Germline V gene sequence: CDR1 LNHDA, CDR2 SQIVND (reference sequence). The CDR3 here is CASSIVQGPEQFF. DNA for the CDR3: TGTGCCAGTAGTATAGTCCAGGGCCCTGAGCAGTTCTTC.

The chain has TRBV29-1 and TRBJ1-2; D is unresolved. The CDR3 runs to 10 residues. Germline CDR1 reads SQVTM; CDR2 reads ANQGSEA. Trimming took off 4 bases at V and 3 bases at J, with 3 bases between the two ends. CDR3 sequence: CSVADYGYTF. The CDR3 DNA follows: TGCAGCGTTGCGGACTATGGCTACACCTTC.

The V gene is TRBV5-1, the J gene TRBJ2-1; D not resolved. Germline-derived CDR1 and CDR2 are SGHRS and YFSETQ. The CDR3 totals 12 residues. V was trimmed by 4 bases and J by 7 bases, leaving 9 bases between them. CDR3 loop: CASSPQQNEQFF. In DNA form, the CDR3 reads TGCGCCAGCAGCCCACAGCAAAATGAGCAGTTCTTC.

This clone is a singleton in its sample. CDR3 DNA sequence: TGCGCCAGCAGCACGGACAGCCGGAACACTGAAGCTTTCTTT. Its translation is CASSTDSRNTEAFF. The chain links TRBV5-1 to TRBJ1-1, with D perhaps matching TRBD1 (6 bases). Germline V gene lookup returns CDR1 SGHRS and CDR2 YFSETQ. V shed 4 bases and J shed 1 base, with 11 bases lying between them. The length of the CDR3 is 14 residues.

The sample holds one count of this clone. This sequence joins TRBV6-1 and TRBJ2-3; D might be TRBD1 (6 bases). CDR3 length: 17 amino acids. CDR1 is MNHNS, CDR2 SASEGT, per germline. V lost 4 bases to trimming and J lost 0 bases, with 17 bases between them. The CDR3 protein is CASSAPSAGASTDTQYF. The CDR3 region has the DNA TGTGCCAGCAGTGCGCCCTCGGCAGGGGCTAGCACAGATACGCAGTATTTT.

This rearrangement joins TRBV4-2 to TRBJ2-7, with D maybe TRBD2 (5 bases). CDR1 LGHNA and CDR2 YNFKEQ come from the germline V gene. This CDR3 is 16 amino acids long. The V end was cut by 0 bases, the J end by 0 bases, with 12 bases between. The CDR3 nucleotides are TGTGCCAGCAGCCAAGAATGGGGAGAGGACTCCTACGAGCAGTACTTC. Protein sequence: CASSQEWGEDSYEQYF.

This sequence joins TRBV11-2 and TRBJ2-3, with 10 bases lining up with TRBD2. V gave up 2 bases and J gave up 5 bases; unmatched junction bases: 10. This CDR3 region has 17 residues. Germline loops: CDR1 SGHAT, CDR2 FQNNGV. CDR3 residues: CASSLLKVAGGGDTQYF. In DNA form, the CDR3 reads TGTGCCAGCAGCTTACTAAAGGTAGCGGGAGGAGGAGATACGCAGTATTTT.

V usage is TRBV2 and J usage is TRBJ1-5, with D perhaps TRBD1 (5 bases). The V end lost 8 bases, the J end lost 6 bases, and 17 bases lay between the germline ends. This CDR3 is built from 14 residues. Germline CDR1 is SNHLY and CDR2 is FYNNEI. The CDR3 region is CASLPRQRGQPQHF. Written as DNA, the CDR3 is TGTGCCAGCTTACCCAGGCAAAGGGGTCAGCCCCAGCATTTT.

A word on this clone: Germline is not matched at one junction end, which may reflect a read error. The CDR3 nucleotides are TGTGCCAGCAGCTTTACACTCCGGGACAGCGTCTTC. Translating gives CASSFTLRDSVF. This chain connects TRBV7-9 to TRBJ2-1, with 7 nucleotides matching TRBD1. This CDR3 comprises 12 residues. Germline V CDR1 and CDR2: SEHNR, FQNEAQ (reference sequence). Together with reference TRBV7-9 and TRBJ2-1, the CDR3 gives the full variable domain: DTGVSQNPRHKITKRGQNVTFRCDPISEHNRLYWYRQTLGQGPEFLTYFQNEAQLEKSRLLSDRFSAERPKGSFSTLEIQRTEQGDSAMYLCASSFTLRDSVFGPGTRLTVL.

V usage is TRBV4-1 and J usage is TRBJ2-1; 11 nucleotides align to TRBD2. With 1 base clipped from V and 2 bases from J, the junction kept 4 bases outside the gene matches. Germline CDR1 and CDR2: MGHRA and YSYEKL. There are 17 residues in the CDR3. The CDR3 protein is CASSQGTSGFTYNEQFF. The CDR3 coding sequence is TGCGCCAGCAGCCAAGGGACTAGCGGGTTCACCTACAATGAGCAGTTCTTC.

In its sample, this clone was seen once. The V and J genes are TRBV27 and TRBJ1-2; tentatively, D is TRBD1 (5 bases). The CDR3 sequence is 14 residues long. The V and J ends lost 3 bases and 4 bases respectively, with 12 bases between them. The germline V gene has CDR1 MNHEY and CDR2 SMNVEV (reference sequence). The CDR3 DNA sequence: TGTGCCAGCAGTTTTTCAGGGTCGTTCTATGGCTACACCTTC. Translating gives CASSFSGSFYGYTF.

The chain joins TRBV7-9 to TRBJ1-6; TRBD1 aligns across 10 bases. The junction had 6 bases not matched to a gene; V was cut back by 3 bases and J by 4 bases. CDR3 length: 17 amino acids. Germline CDR1 reads SEHNR; CDR2 reads FQNEAQ (reference sequence). CDR3 sequence: CASSLPGQGGYNSPLHF. CDR3 nucleotides: TGTGCCAGCAGCTTGCCCGGACAGGGGGGTTATAATTCACCCCTCCACTTT.

The V call is TRBV7-2, the J call TRBJ2-1, with TRBD1 identical over 9 bases. J gave up 6 bases and V 4 bases, and 7 bases lay outside the gene matches. The germline V gene encodes CDR1 SGHTA and CDR2 FQGNSA. This CDR3 region has 15 residues. Here the CDR3 DNA reads TGTGCCAGCAGCTCCACAGGGGGCGCCGGCAATGAGCAGTTCTTC. It translates to CASSSTGGAGNEQFF.

The J gene is TRBJ2-5, the V gene TRBV11-2; 11 bases line up with TRBD2. Unmatched junction bases numbered 5, after V lost 7 bases and J lost 1 base. CDR3 length: 15 residues. CDR1 is SGHAT and CDR2 is FQNNGV in the germline V gene. Here the CDR3 reads CASTLAGGLQETQYF. In DNA form, the CDR3 reads TGTGCCAGCACCCTAGCGGGAGGTCTCCAAGAGACCCAGTACTTC.

This rearrangement joins TRBV28 to TRBJ1-3; weak D call: TRBD1 (6 bases). V lost 0 bases, J lost 0 bases, and 6 bases lay in between. The CDR3 covers 15 residues. Per germline, CDR1 MDHEN and CDR2 SYDVKM. The CDR3 DNA is TGTGCCAGCAGTTTATGGGACAGCTCTGGAAACACCATATATTTT. This codes for CASSLWDSSGNTIYF.

This rearrangement joins TRBV5-8 to TRBJ2-5; D possibly corresponds to TRBD1 (6 bases). CDR1 and CDR2 from the germline V gene are SGHTS and YDEGEE. V lost 2 bases and J lost 3, with 20 bases in between. The CDR3 length is 17 residues. CDR3 DNA: TGTGCCAGCAGCTTCTCCATGGACAGTGGTTCCAAAGAGACCCAGTACTTC. Protein sequence: CASSFSMDSGSKETQYF.

The genes are TRBV7-9 and TRBJ1-3, with 11 nucleotides matching TRBD1. This CDR3 region has 15 residues. The trim removed 5 bases at V and 8 bases at J, leaving 8 bases unmatched. The germline CDR1 and CDR2 sequences are SEHNR and FQNEAQ (reference sequence). The CDR3 region has the DNA TGTGCCAGCAGCCCAGCACCGGGACAGGGGGACACCATATATTTT. This translates into CASSPAPGQGDTIYF.

The chain joins TRBV11-2 to TRBJ2-1, with 9 bases lining up with TRBD1. The CDR3 is 15 residues long. The germline CDR1 and CDR2 sequences are SGHAT and FQNNGV. J lost 3 bases, V lost 8 bases, and 8 bases had no gene match. This CDR3 is CASAGPGQGYNEQFF. In DNA, the CDR3 is TGTGCCAGCGCCGGCCCGGGACAGGGCTACAATGAGCAGTTCTTC. Drawing the rest from reference TRBV11-2 and TRBJ2-1, the complete variable domain is EAGVAQSPRYKIIEKRQSVAFWCNPISGHATLYWYQQILGQGPKLLIQFQNNGVVDDSQLPKDRFSAERLKGVDSTLKIQPAKLEDSAVYLCASAGPGQGYNEQFFGPGTRLTVL.

V and J are TRBV2 and TRBJ1-2, with 7 bases matching TRBD1. The V gene's germline CDR1 is SNHLY and CDR2 FYNNEI. The CDR3 length is 15 residues. Germline trimming cut 7 bases from V and 4 bases from J; bases unmatched to any gene: 12. CDR3 nucleotides: TGTGCCAGCACCCTGACAGGGACCATCTCCTATGGCTACACCTTC. This encodes CASTLTGTISYGYTF.

The gene calls are TRBV29-1 and TRBJ2-5; D possibly corresponds to TRBD2 (6 bases). Germline values: CDR1 SQVTM, CDR2 ANQGSEA. The V gene lost 3 bases and the J gene lost 4 bases, with 12 bases spanning the gap. The CDR3 extends over 13 amino acids. The CDR3 is CSVERGLRETQYF. In nucleotides, the CDR3 is TGCAGCGTTGAGAGGGGACTGCGAGAGACCCAGTACTTC.

The chain combines TRBV19 with TRBJ2-4, with D maybe TRBD2 (5 bases). The V gene's germline CDR1 is LNHDA and CDR2 SQIVND (reference sequence). This CDR3 has 15 residues. Trimming took off 3 bases at V and 5 bases at J, with 14 bases between the two ends. CDR3 nucleotides: TGTGCCAGTAGTATTTTATCGGGGTGGGAAAACATTCAGTACTTC. As protein: CASSILSGWENIQYF.

The V call is TRBV24-1, the J call TRBJ2-7; weak D call: TRBD1 (6 bases). V dropped 4 bases and J dropped 2 bases, with 11 bases sitting between them. The CDR3 covers 14 residues. Germline values: CDR1 KGHDR, CDR2 SFDVKD. The CDR3 region is CATSDSTGPYEQYF. Written as DNA, the CDR3 is TGTGCCACCAGTGACTCGACAGGCCCCTACGAGCAGTACTTC.